These 6 T cell receptor beta chains share one sample of origin, sequenced in a study of cytomegalovirus exposure and HLA in healthy donors. PCR employed 60 Vbeta and 13 Jbeta primers. The table came from immunoSEQ multiplex PCR; TCRdb's copy has only in-frame clones and leaves some out. The top ten hold approximately 1.2% of the sample, which has some 160,000 clones, approximately 84% seen once. The sequenced material came from PBMCs. The receptors were gathered from a man aged 50-59 years in good health and CMV-seropositive.

This clone was observed once. The chain joins TRBV7-3 to TRBJ1-3; 7 nucleotides match TRBD1. Germline trimming cut 5 bases from V and 7 bases from J; bases unmatched to any gene: 5. The CDR3 sequence is 13 residues long. Germline V gives CDR1 SGHTA, CDR2 FQGTGA. CDR3 sequence: CASSQNRGNTIYF. Here the CDR3 DNA reads TGTGCCAGCAGCCAAAACAGGGGTAACACCATATATTTT.

The V call is TRBV28, the J call TRBJ1-2; D is unresolved. The CDR3 spans 13 residues. V shed 6 bases and J shed 8 bases, with 16 bases lying between them. From germline, CDR1 is MDHEN and CDR2 SYDVKM. In DNA form, the CDR3 reads TGTGCCAGCAGCTACCGACACTCTAGCGGCTACACCTTC. Translation gives CASSYRHSSGYTF.

The V and J genes are TRBV7-3 and TRBJ2-3; no reliable D call. This CDR3 has 13 amino acids. Germline loops: CDR1 SGHTA, CDR2 FQGTGA. V was trimmed by 1 base and J by 4 bases, leaving 6 bases between them. CDR3 DNA sequence: TGTGCCAGCAGCTTAATGTTAGCAGATACGCAGTATTTT. Protein sequence: CASSLMLADTQYF.

This sequence joins TRBV7-9 and TRBJ1-1; weak D call: TRBD1 (5 bases). Trimming removed 5 bases from V and 10 bases from J, with 17 bases in between. The CDR3 sequence is 13 residues long. The germline CDR1 and CDR2 sequences are SEHNR and FQNEAQ (reference sequence). For the CDR3, the DNA is TGTGCCAGCAGCCACTACCAGGGTTGGGGAGCTTTCTTT. Protein: CASSHYQGWGAFF.

The chain uses TRBV14 and TRBJ2-2; the match to TRBD2 covers 8 bases. The trim removed 0 bases at V and 4 bases at J, leaving 7 bases unmatched. CDR3 size: 17 residues. CDR1 and CDR2 from the germline V gene are SGHDN and FVKESK. The CDR3 region has the DNA TGTGCCAGCAGCCAAGAAGTAGCGGGGTGGGGCACCGGGGAGCTGTTTTTT. This sequence encodes CASSQEVAGWGTGELFF. Filled out from reference TRBV14 and TRBJ2-2, the complete variable domain reads EAGVTQFPSHSVIEKGQTVTLRCDPISGHDNLYWYRRVMGKEIKFLLHFVKESKQDESGMPNNRFLAERTGGTYSTLKVQPAELEDSGVYFCASSQEVAGWGTGELFFGEGSRLTVL.

The CDR3 nucleotides read TGTGCCAGCAGGTGGACAGGCCCAACTAATGAAAAACTGTTTTTT. Its protein product is CASRWTGPTNEKLFF. The V call is TRBV6-1, the J call TRBJ1-4; 7 bases line up with TRBD1. The CDR3 spans 15 residues. Looked up from germline, CDR1 is MNHNS and CDR2 is SASEGT. Trimming cost V 6 bases and J 0 bases; bases outside gene matches: 4.